The clone carrying this T cell receptor (beta chain) has a single count. As handled by the study authors: Nucleated cell counts were estimated from reference gene primer amplification. TCRdb's table, derived via immunoSEQ multiplex PCR, lists solely in-frame clones and lacks some. The D gene and trimming were derived from the DNA, and the V and J assignments and clone size from that table. The sample gives 87,000 or so clones, around 90% of which show up once; 3% is in the top ten. This entry comes from a study of blood T cell repertoires in COVID-19. About the research overall: Sample material is recorded as cDNA or gDNA derived from T cells, B-cell-depleted T cells, or PBMCs.

After removal of 6 bases from V and 4 bases from J, the junction contained 1 base not matched to a gene. The CDR3 runs 13 residues. The germline V gene encodes CDR1 MGHRA and CDR2 YSYEKL. The material sequenced was peripheral blood. The receptor was derived from a woman in her forties or fifties with active or convalescent COVID-19. The rearrangement uses TRBV4-1 and TRBJ1-2; 11 nucleotides line up with TRBD1. CDR3 DNA: TGCGCCAGCAGAGGACAGGGGGCCTATGGCTACACCTTC. The encoded protein is CASRGQGAYGYTF.